Below, 31 T cell receptor beta chains from the same sample are listed, as sequenced in a study of early T cells in non-severe SARS-CoV-2 infection. TCRdb analysed the 5' RACE reads with MiXCR anew, one entry per CDR3 protein. The sample carries about 27,000 distinct CDR3 sequences, about 2.7% recorded once. The material sequenced was whole blood. These receptors all come from an adult who was a healthcare worker with PCR-confirmed SARS-CoV-2 infection or an uninfected control (not recorded which).

Ten or more counts support this clonotype. A junction boundary mismatches the germline segment, possibly from a read error. The rearrangement joins TRBV20-1 to TRBJ1-4; D gene unclear. Germline V gene lookup returns CDR1 DFQATT and CDR2 SNEGSKA (reference sequence). The CDR3 covers 14 residues. As DNA, the CDR3 is TGCAGTGCTAGATGGTCGGCAACTAATAAAAAACTGTTTTTT. This gives the protein CSARWSATNKKLFF.

J is TRBJ2-1 and V is TRBV20-1; D gene uncertain. Germline values: CDR1 DFQATT, CDR2 SNEGSKA (reference sequence). CDR3 length equals 15 residues. Deletions cut 5 bases from V and 4 bases from J, with 18 bases between. The CDR3 region is CSAPNFLGEYNEQFF. In DNA form, the CDR3 reads TGCAGTGCTCCCAACTTTCTAGGAGAATACAATGAGCAGTTCTTC.

This clonotype was seen many times. The chain couples TRBV6-1 to TRBJ2-7; TRBD1 aligns across 8 bases. V dropped 5 bases and J dropped 2; count of bases not matched to a gene: 2. Germline CDR1 is MNHNS and CDR2 is SASEGT. The CDR3 consists of 13 residues. The CDR3, as DNA: TGTGCCAGCAGTCGGACAGGGACCTACGAGCAGTACGTC. This gives the protein CASSRTGTYEQYV.

This clonotype was counted many times. V gene TRBV7-9 combines with J gene TRBJ2-7; the match to TRBD2 covers 10 bases. From germline, CDR1 is SEHNR and CDR2 FQNEAQ (reference sequence). This CDR3 has 15 residues. V lost 1 base and J lost 4; bases outside the gene matches: 4. The CDR3 bases are TGTGCCAGCAGCTTAGGAAGCGGGGGGGAATACGAGCAGTACGTC. Translation: CASSLGSGGEYEQYV.

Many counts were recorded for this clonotype. The J gene is TRBJ2-7, the V gene TRBV10-3; D unresolved. Trimming shortened V by 7 bases and J by 3 bases, and 13 bases separated the two germline ends. CDR1 and CDR2 (germline): ENHRY, SYGVKD. This CDR3 has 13 residues. The CDR3 here is CAITPGNFYEQYV. The CDR3 nucleotides are TGTGCCATCACCCCCGGTAATTTCTACGAGCAGTACGTC.

This clonotype was found a few times. This chain uses TRBV4-2 with TRBJ2-4; D gene unclear. The CDR3 length is 13 residues. The germline V and J ends were trimmed by 4 bases and 7 bases, with 11 bases remaining between them. Germline V CDR1 and CDR2: LGHNA, YNFKEQ. The CDR3 sequence: CASSPPLGNIQYF. The DNA of the CDR3 is TGTGCCAGCAGCCCACCTCTCGGCAACATTCAGTACTTC.

Ten or more counts support this clonotype. V is TRBV3-1 and J is TRBJ2-7; 8 bases fit TRBD1. The V and J ends lost 0 bases and 7 bases, in that order; junction bases with no gene match: 8. CDR1 and CDR2 from the germline V gene are LGHDT and YNNKEL (reference sequence). CDR3 length: 15 residues. CDR3 residues: CASSQDLDRVWEQYV. As DNA, the CDR3 is TGTGCCAGCAGCCAAGATTTGGACAGGGTGTGGGAGCAGTACGTC.

This clonotype was counted at least ten times. The chain links TRBV20-1 to TRBJ2-3; tentatively, D is TRBD1 (5 bases). Germline CDR1 and CDR2: DFQATT and SNEGSKA (reference sequence). This CDR3 spans 14 amino acids. V was cut by 3 bases and J by 0 bases, with 10 bases left in between. The CDR3 loop is CSASYRISTDTQYF. For the CDR3, the DNA is TGCAGTGCTAGTTACAGGATCAGCACAGATACGCAGTATTTT.

This clonotype was counted ten times or more. The chain uses TRBV11-2 and TRBJ1-2, with 8 bases matching TRBD1. V dropped 6 bases and J dropped 4; count of bases not matched to a gene: 13. In germline, CDR1 is SGHAT, CDR2 FQNNGV. This CDR3 comprises 16 residues. The CDR3 region has the DNA TGTGCCAGCAGGCCTATTCAAACAGGGGGAGGCTATGGCTACACCTTC. Translation gives CASRPIQTGGGYGYTF.

This clonotype has a handful of counts. The chain recombines TRBV5-1 with TRBJ1-1, with D tentatively TRBD1 (5 bases). The CDR3 runs to 15 residues. The V end lost 3 bases, the J end lost 1 base, and 13 bases lay between the germline ends. The germline CDR1 and CDR2 sequences are SGHRS and YFSETQ. The CDR3 DNA follows: TGCGCCAGCAGCTCCCAGGGCGCCCGGAACACTGAAGCTTTCTTT. It encodes CASSSQGARNTEAFF.

The CDR3 here is CASSLEGLQFTDTQYF. CDR3 bases: TGTGCCAGCAGCTTGGAGGGACTCCAGTTCACAGATACGCAGTATTTT. The chain joins TRBV5-6 to TRBJ2-3; a weak D match, TRBD2 (6 bases). The germline V gene encodes CDR1 SGHDT and CDR2 YYEEEE. With 0 bases removed from V and 2 bases from J, the gap between germline ends came to 13 bases. The CDR3 length is 16 residues.

The chain carries TRBV19 and TRBJ2-5, with 10 bases matching TRBD1. CDR1 is LNHDA and CDR2 is SQIVND in the germline V gene (reference sequence). The ends lost 9 bases at V and 1 base at J; junction bases unmatched: 5. The CDR3 sequence is 14 residues long. This chain's CDR3 is CASNRDRGQETQYF. In DNA, the CDR3 is TGTGCCAGCAACCGGGACAGGGGCCAAGAGACCCAGTACTTC.

This clonotype was detected ten times or more. The chain couples TRBV5-5 to TRBJ2-4, with D unresolved. CDR1 SGHKS and CDR2 YYEKEE come from the germline V gene (reference sequence). The V end lost 1 base, the J end lost 7 bases, and 9 bases lay between the germline ends. The CDR3 spans 13 residues. The CDR3: CASSLSSENIQYF. The CDR3 nucleotides are TGTGCCAGCAGCTTGTCCAGTGAGAACATTCAGTACTTC.

This clonotype was recorded many times. The rearrangement joins TRBV6-6 to TRBJ1-1; no clear D gene. This CDR3 comprises 12 residues. Germline lookup yields CDR1 MNHNY and CDR2 SVGAGI (reference sequence). V was pared by 3 bases and J by 5 bases, with 7 bases between. The CDR3 protein is CASSYVGTEAFF. The CDR3 nucleotides are TGTGCCAGCAGTTATGTGGGGACTGAAGCTTTCTTT.

This chain connects TRBV7-9 to TRBJ2-7; unclear D gene. V was cut by 1 base and J by 5 bases, with 6 bases left in between. The CDR3 runs 12 residues. In germline, CDR1 is SEHNR, CDR2 FQNEAQ (reference sequence). The DNA for the CDR3 is TGTGCCAGCAGCTTAGGCCCGGACGAGCAGTACGTC. Translated: CASSLGPDEQYV.

Ten or more counts support this clonotype. The rearrangement links TRBV19 to TRBJ2-7; 7 nucleotides line up with TRBD1. This CDR3 contains 12 residues. CDR1 and CDR2 (germline): LNHDA, SQIVND (reference sequence). DNA for the CDR3: TGTGGCCGACAGGGTATGGGCTACGAGCAGTACGTC. Protein: CGRQGMGYEQYV.

This clonotype appeared once. This could be a read error, since a much larger clone is one nucleotide away. The V gene is TRBV21-1, the J gene TRBJ2-7; the table assigns TRBD2, which was not confirmed against the DNA. TRBV21-1 is noted as a pseudogene. The length of the CDR3 is 15 residues. CDR3 residues: CASSDNLQLIYEQYV. Written as DNA, the CDR3 is TGTGCCAGCAGTGACAACCTCCAGCTAATCTACGAGCAGTACGTC.

This clonotype was seen at least ten times. The CDR3: CATRTGSTGELFF. Written as DNA, the CDR3 is TGTGCCACCCGGACAGGGTCCACCGGGGAGCTGTTTTTT. The chain joins TRBV25-1 to TRBJ2-2; 8 nucleotides match TRBD1. V lost 10 bases, J lost 4 bases, and 5 bases stayed unmatched. CDR1 and CDR2 (germline): MGHDK, SYGVNS. The CDR3 consists of 13 residues.

This clonotype came up many times. The chain recombines TRBV6-1 with TRBJ2-2; D is uncertain. V was cut by 2 bases and J by 6 bases, with 19 bases left in between. Germline lookup yields CDR1 MNHNS and CDR2 SASEGT. The CDR3 runs to 17 residues. As DNA, the CDR3 is TGTGCCAGCAGTGAATTAAACCCCCGCATTGACCCCGGGGAGCTGTTTTTT. Translation: CASSELNPRIDPGELFF.

This clonotype turned up a few times. V usage is TRBV11-1 and J usage is TRBJ2-7; 8 bases are shared with TRBD1. The CDR3 covers 13 residues. Germline trimming cut 5 bases from V and 6 bases from J; bases unmatched to any gene: 6. In germline, CDR1 is SGHAT, CDR2 FQDESV (reference sequence). The CDR3 is CASSIGQGGEQYF. The CDR3 nucleotides are TGTGCCAGCAGCATTGGACAGGGTGGCGAGCAGTACTTC.

This clonotype has more than one count but fewer than ten. This rearrangement joins TRBV6-2 or TRBV6-3 to TRBJ2-7, with 8 bases aligning to TRBD1. CDR3 length equals 15 residues. Trimming took 5 bases from V and 3 from J; bases not matched to a gene: 9. Germline V gene lookup returns CDR1 MNHEY and CDR2 SVGEGT. CDR3 amino acids: CASSARTGPYYEQYV. CDR3 sequence (DNA): TGTGCCAGCAGTGCCAGGACAGGGCCCTACTACGAGCAGTACGTC.

Many counts were recorded for this clonotype. The V gene is TRBV6-6, the J gene TRBJ1-2; TRBD1 aligns across 8 bases. CDR1 and CDR2 (germline): MNHNY, SVGAGI (reference sequence). V dropped 5 bases and J dropped 7; count of bases not matched to a gene: 3. The CDR3 totals 12 residues. The CDR3 coding sequence is TGTGCCAGCAGTGGACAGGGAGGTGGCTACACCTTC. Translating gives CASSGQGGGYTF.

This clonotype was seen repeatedly, ten times or more. The CDR3 DNA is TGTGCCAGCAGCGTTGCAGCGGGGGGGTCACATAACAATGAGCAGTTCTTC. Protein sequence: CASSVAAGGSHNNEQFF. The V and J genes are TRBV9 and TRBJ2-1, with TRBD2 matching over 10 bases. Germline CDR1 and CDR2: SGDLS and YYNGEE. V was clipped by 2 bases and J by 5 bases; unmatched bases: 10. CDR3 length equals 17 residues.

This clonotype appeared many times. V is TRBV18 and J is TRBJ1-1, with unresolved D. The CDR3 contains 15 residues. V lost 5 bases and J 0 bases, leaving 13 bases between the germline ends. The V gene's germline CDR1 is KGHSH and CDR2 LQKENI. CDR3 bases: TGTGCCAGCTCAACCCGGACCGAAATGAACACTGAAGCTTTCTTT. It specifies CASSTRTEMNTEAFF.

This clonotype was counted ten times or more. This chain uses TRBV12-3 or TRBV12-4 with TRBJ2-2; D uncertain. The length of the CDR3 is 12 residues. Trimming left V 1 base short and J 6 bases short, with 3 bases between. As DNA, the CDR3 is TGTGCCAGCAGTTTAGTTCCCGGGGAGCTGTTTTTT. This encodes CASSLVPGELFF.

The table lists this clonotype with many counts. The chain employs TRBV24-1 and TRBJ2-1; the match to TRBD1 covers 9 bases. V shed 7 bases, J shed 4 bases, and the junction held 4 bases outside the gene matches. Germline lookup yields CDR1 KGHDR and CDR2 SFDVKD. The CDR3 covers 14 residues. The CDR3 protein is CATRGGTGYNEQFF. The CDR3 bases are TGTGCCACCAGAGGAGGGACAGGGTACAATGAGCAGTTCTTC.

This clonotype is labeled as medium-sized. V gene TRBV19 combines with J gene TRBJ2-5; a possible D gene is TRBD1 (6 bases). CDR3 size: 14 residues. The V gene's germline CDR1 is LNHDA and CDR2 SQIVND (reference sequence). Trimming took 5 bases from V and 7 from J, leaving 17 bases between them. CDR3 amino acids: CASSERAGAGTQYF. CDR3 DNA: TGTGCCAGTAGTGAGCGCGCAGGGGCAGGGACCCAGTACTTC.

In regard to this clonotype: A read error may be the cause here, since a much bigger clone is one base away. The rearrangement links TRBV2 to TRBJ2-6; D not resolved. The germline V gene encodes CDR1 SNHLY and CDR2 FYNNEI. The length of the CDR3 is 12 residues. The V end was cut by 4 bases, the J end by 2 bases, with 0 bases between. CDR3 loop: CASSAGANVLTF. DNA for the CDR3: TGTGCCAGCAGTGCTGGGGCCAACGTCCTGACTTTC.

At least ten counts were recorded for this clonotype. The chain employs TRBV4-1 and TRBJ1-2; no clear D. CDR1 is MGHRA and CDR2 is YSYEKL in the germline V gene. V was cut by 5 bases and J by 2 bases, with 21 bases left in between. The CDR3 is 17 amino acids. DNA of the CDR3: TGCGCCAGCAGCAACTTAAAGGCTGGACGGGCAAACTATGGCTACACCTTC. This translates into CASSNLKAGRANYGYTF.

Relative to its sample, this clonotype is medium-sized. The V gene is TRBV12-3 or TRBV12-4, the J gene TRBJ1-2; D unclear. The CDR3 contains 14 residues. V lost 5 bases to trimming and J lost 4 bases, with 14 bases between them. For the CDR3, the DNA is TGTGCCAGCAGTCCTGCCGACGGATTCTATGGCTACACCTTC. Protein: CASSPADGFYGYTF.

This clonotype came up many times. The V gene is TRBV7-8, the J gene TRBJ2-3; D perhaps matches TRBD1 (5 bases). Trimming left V 2 bases short and J 14 bases short, with 11 bases between. Germline V gene lookup returns CDR1 SGHVS and CDR2 FQNEAQ. The CDR3 spans 11 residues. CDR3 residues: CASSLKTAWYF. The CDR3 DNA reads as TGTGCCAGCAGCTTAAAGACAGCCTGGTATTTT.